This record looks at one T cell receptor beta chain sequence and its context. Its specificity is not known. The sample belongs to a study of shared clonotypes between healthy human individuals. Regarding the study as a whole: Compared with clonotypes that all four donors shared, non-shared clonotypes had lower generation probabilities.

Researchers divided each subset's genomic DNA evenly across several immunoSEQ plates. Assay used: immunoSEQ multiplex PCR; TCRdb lists only in-frame clones, some missing. The sample gives around 2.1 million clones, nearly 97% of which show up once; around 0.13% is in the top ten. The germline V gene encodes CDR1 MNHEY and CDR2 SVGAGI. The V end lost 4 bases, the J end lost 2 bases, and 15 bases lay between the germline ends. This CDR3 is built from 16 residues. The sample comprised naive CD4+ T cells sorted from blood. Subset of the sample: CD45RA+ positively selected. This sequence joins TRBV6-5 and TRBJ1-3, with D possibly matching TRBD1 (5 bases). The receptor's source is a man aged 18-30 years in good health. In DNA, the CDR3 is TGTGCCAGCAGTTTGGGACGGAGAAACGCTGGAAACACCATATATTTT. This translates into CASSLGRRNAGNTIYF.